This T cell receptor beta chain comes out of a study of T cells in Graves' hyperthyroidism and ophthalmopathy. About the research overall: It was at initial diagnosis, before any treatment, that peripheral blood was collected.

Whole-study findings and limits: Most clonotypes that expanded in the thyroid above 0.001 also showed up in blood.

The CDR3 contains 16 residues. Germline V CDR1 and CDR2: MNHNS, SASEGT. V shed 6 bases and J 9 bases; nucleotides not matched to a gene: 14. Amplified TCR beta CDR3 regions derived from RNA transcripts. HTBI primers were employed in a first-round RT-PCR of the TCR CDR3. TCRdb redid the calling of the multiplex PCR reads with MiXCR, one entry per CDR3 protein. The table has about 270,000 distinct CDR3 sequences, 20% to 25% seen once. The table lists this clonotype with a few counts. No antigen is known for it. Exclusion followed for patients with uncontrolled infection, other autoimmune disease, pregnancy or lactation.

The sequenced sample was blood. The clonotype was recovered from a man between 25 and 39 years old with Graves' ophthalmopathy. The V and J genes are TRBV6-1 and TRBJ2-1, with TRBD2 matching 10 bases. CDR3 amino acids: CASRDSPSGSGGEQFF. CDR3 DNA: TGTGCCAGCAGGGACAGCCCTAGCGGGAGCGGGGGTGAGCAGTTCTTC.